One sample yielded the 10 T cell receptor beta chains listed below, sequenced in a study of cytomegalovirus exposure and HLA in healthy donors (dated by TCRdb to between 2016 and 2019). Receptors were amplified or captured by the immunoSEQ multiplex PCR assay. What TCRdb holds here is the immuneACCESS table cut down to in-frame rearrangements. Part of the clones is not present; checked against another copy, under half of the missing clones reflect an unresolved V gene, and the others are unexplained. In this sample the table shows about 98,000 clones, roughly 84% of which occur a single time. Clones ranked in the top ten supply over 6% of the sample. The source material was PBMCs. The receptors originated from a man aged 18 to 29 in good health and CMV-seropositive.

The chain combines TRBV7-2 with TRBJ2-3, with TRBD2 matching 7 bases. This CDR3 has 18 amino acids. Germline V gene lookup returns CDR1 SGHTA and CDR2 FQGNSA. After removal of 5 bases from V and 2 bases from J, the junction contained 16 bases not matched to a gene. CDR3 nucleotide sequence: TGTGCCAGCAGCGACAGATTCGGGAGGCTTTCTTTCACAGATACGCAGTATTTT. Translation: CASSDRFGRLSFTDTQYF.

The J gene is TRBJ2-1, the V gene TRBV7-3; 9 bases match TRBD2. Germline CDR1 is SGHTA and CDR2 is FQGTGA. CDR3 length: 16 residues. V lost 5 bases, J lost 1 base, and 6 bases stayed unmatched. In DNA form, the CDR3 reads TGTGCCAGCAGCCCCCCGACTAGCGGATCCTACAATGAGCAGTTCTTC. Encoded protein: CASSPPTSGSYNEQFF.

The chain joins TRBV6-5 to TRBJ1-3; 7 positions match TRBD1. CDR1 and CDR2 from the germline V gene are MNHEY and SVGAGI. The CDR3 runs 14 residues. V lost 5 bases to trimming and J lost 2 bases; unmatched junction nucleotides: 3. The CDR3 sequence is CASSGTVPGNTIYF. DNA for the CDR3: TGTGCCAGCAGTGGGACAGTCCCTGGAAACACCATATATTTT.

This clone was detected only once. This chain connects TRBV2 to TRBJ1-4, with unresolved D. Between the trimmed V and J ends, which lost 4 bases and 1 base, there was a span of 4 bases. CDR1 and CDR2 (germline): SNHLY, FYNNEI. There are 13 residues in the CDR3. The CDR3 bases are TGTGCCAGCAGTGCGAGAACTAATGAAAAACTGTTTTTT. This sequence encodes CASSARTNEKLFF.

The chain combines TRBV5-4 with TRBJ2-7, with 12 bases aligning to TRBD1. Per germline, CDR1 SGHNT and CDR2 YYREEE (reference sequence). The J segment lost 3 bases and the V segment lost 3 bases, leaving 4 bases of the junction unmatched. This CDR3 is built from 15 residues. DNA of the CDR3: TGTGCCAGCAGCTCGGGGACAGGGGGCTTCTACGAGCAGTACTTC. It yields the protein CASSSGTGGFYEQYF.

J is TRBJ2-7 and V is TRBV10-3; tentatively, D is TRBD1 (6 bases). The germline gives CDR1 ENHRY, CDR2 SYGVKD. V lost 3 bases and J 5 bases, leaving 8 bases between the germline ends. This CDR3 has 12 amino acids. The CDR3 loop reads CAISENRDEQYF. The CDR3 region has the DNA TGTGCCATCAGTGAAAACAGGGACGAGCAGTACTTC.

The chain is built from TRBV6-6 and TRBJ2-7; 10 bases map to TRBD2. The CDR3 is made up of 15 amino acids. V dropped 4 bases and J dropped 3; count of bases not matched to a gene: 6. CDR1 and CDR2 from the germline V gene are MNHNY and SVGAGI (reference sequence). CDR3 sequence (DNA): TGTGCCAGCAGTTCCGGGACTAGCGCCAGCTACGAGCAGTACTTC. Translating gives CASSSGTSASYEQYF.

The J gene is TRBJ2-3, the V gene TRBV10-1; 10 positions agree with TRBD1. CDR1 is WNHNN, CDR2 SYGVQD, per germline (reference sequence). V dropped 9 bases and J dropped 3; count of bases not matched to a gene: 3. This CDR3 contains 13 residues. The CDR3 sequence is CASGTGVTDTQYF. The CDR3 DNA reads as TGCGCCAGTGGGACAGGGGTTACAGATACGCAGTATTTT.

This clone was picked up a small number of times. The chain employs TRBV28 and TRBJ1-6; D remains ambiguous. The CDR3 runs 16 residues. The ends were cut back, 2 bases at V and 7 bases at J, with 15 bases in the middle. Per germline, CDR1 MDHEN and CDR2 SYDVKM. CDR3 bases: TGTGCCAGCAGTTTACTTGCAGGATCGGTCAATTCACCCCTCCACTTT. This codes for CASSLLAGSVNSPLHF.

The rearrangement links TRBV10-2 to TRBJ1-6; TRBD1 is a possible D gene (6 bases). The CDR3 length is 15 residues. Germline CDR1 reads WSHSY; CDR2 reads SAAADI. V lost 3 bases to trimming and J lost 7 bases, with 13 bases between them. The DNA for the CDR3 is TGCGCCAGCAGTGACCACCGGGACAACAATTCACCCCTCCACTTT. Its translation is CASSDHRDNNSPLHF.